This T cell receptor (beta chain) was recorded in a study of T cells in Graves' hyperthyroidism and ophthalmopathy (dated by TCRdb to the late 2010s). For the study in its entirety: Peripheral blood was sampled at the time of initial diagnosis, prior to any treatment. Prospective prediction of ophthalmopathy was tested in an independent validation cohort of some 20 hyperthyroidism patients and 15 to 17 patients who later progressed to ophthalmopathy. Following sampling, methimazole starting at 30 mg daily was given to hyperthyroidism patients, and high-dose intravenous methylprednisolone was given to ophthalmopathy patients. TCR Vbeta CDR3 sequencing of 130 to 150 peripheral blood samples (43 ophthalmopathy, about 74 hyperthyroidism and about 17 progressor patients) is reported in the paper. The study also compared thyroid tissue and blood T-cell repertoires from about six Graves' hyperthyroidism patients. A discovery cohort of approximately 100 patients, about 43 with Graves' ophthalmopathy and more than 55 with stable Graves' hyperthyroidism, was used to find distinguishing TCR V-J signatures. The roughly 90 discovery patients were divided at random into training and test sets in a 7:3 ratio.

Including cysteine and phenylalanine, the CDR3 has 15 amino acids. The kept DNA is CDR3 alone, 45 bases in frame from the first base. The germline V and J ends show losses of 6 bases and 5 bases respectively, and no gene match explains 12 bases of the junction. The germline V gene (reference sequence) specifies DFQATT as CDR1 and SNEGSKA as CDR2. The TCR beta CDR3 regions were amplified from RNA transcripts. The first round of RT-PCR for the TCR CDR3 was performed with the HTBI primer set and the Qiagen OneStep RT-PCR kit. Libraries were constructed in a second round of multiplex PCR, after which size selection and purification were carried out. Sequencing of the libraries was done on an Illumina HiSeq2000 using paired-end 100 bp reads. On the study's bioinformatics: SOAPnuke was used to process the raw data, throwing out any read that contained adapters or uncalled bases, had a mean Phred below 15, or lacked an exact constant-primer or identifier match. High-quality paired reads were merged with COPE v1.2.5, and unique nucleotide sequences were defined as clonotypes. MiTCR v1.1 was used to align the clonotypes against IMGT TRBV, TRBD and TRBJ reference segments. The analysis included only V-J combinations with a frequency above 0.0001, which together covered 99% to 99.2% of the repertoires. The TCS score was defined as the ratio of F50 (clonal expansion) to E x V (chaos), calculated using BLOSUM62-based TCRdist between CDR3 peptides within each V-J. Welch's t-statistics and random forest reduced 514 V-J features to about 13, which were used in a naive Bayes classifier (R e1071). TCRdb reworked the public reads: Q25 trimming with fastp, MiXCR clone assembly, productive beta chains retained. Merged by CDR3 protein, the rows form single entries marked with the most common genes and DNA. None of the V and J calls come from the authors' own analysis; TCRdb made them. A total of more than 350,000 distinct CDR3 sequences appear in this sample, about 16% of them only once. Roughly 19% of the sample is in the top ten clones.

This clonotype was recorded many times. Its binding antigen is unknown. The sample holds no much larger clone one base away, and base qualities are not on file. Moderately to severely active disease, a Clinical Activity Score of at least 3, a NOSPECS grade of at least 4, and a duration under 3 months were present in ophthalmopathy patients. Any patient with an uncontrolled infection, another autoimmune disease, pregnancy or lactation was excluded. Diagnoses were based on clinical symptoms, serum thyroxine and TRAb, thyroid ultrasound and orbital computed tomography. PBMCs were isolated from about 10 ml of fresh peripheral blood by Ficoll-Paque density gradient centrifugation. Trizol reagent was used to extract total RNA, and RNA quality was then checked on an Agilent 2100 Bioanalyzer. General findings and caveats noted by the study authors: Sample size was not statistically predetermined, and investigators were not blinded to group allocation. In cross-validation, a model built on a 13 V-J signature told ophthalmopathy apart from stable hyperthyroidism with 85% to 90% sensitivity and around 81% specificity, and in testing the same model reached 80%/75%. In validation, progression to ophthalmopathy was predicted by the model with 65% to 71% sensitivity and nearly 75% specificity, a median of about 6 months before onset. Most expanded thyroid clonotypes (frequency above 0.001) were also detected in blood, a finding suggesting that blood repertoires may reflect thyroid immune responses.

The sequence was obtained from an older woman with Graves' ophthalmopathy. The sample taken for sequencing was blood. The chain was built from TRBV20-1 and TRBJ2-1; 8 junctional bases match TRBD2. The CDR3: CSAFNPAGVHNEQFF. Here is the DNA: TGCAGTGCCTTCAACCCAGCGGGGGTCCACAATGAGCAGTTCTTC.